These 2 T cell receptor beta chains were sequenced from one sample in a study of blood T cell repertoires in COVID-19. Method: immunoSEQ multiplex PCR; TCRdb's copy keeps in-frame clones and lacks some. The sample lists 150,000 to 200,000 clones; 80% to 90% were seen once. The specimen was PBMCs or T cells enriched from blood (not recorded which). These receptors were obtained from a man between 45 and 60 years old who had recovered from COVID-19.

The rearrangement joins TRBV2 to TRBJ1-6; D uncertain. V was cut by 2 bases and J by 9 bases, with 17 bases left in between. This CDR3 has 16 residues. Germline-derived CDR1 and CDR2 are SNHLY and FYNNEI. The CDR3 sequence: CASSEWAVGSGSPLHF. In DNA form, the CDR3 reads TGTGCCAGCAGTGAATGGGCAGTTGGCAGCGGTTCACCCCTCCACTTT.

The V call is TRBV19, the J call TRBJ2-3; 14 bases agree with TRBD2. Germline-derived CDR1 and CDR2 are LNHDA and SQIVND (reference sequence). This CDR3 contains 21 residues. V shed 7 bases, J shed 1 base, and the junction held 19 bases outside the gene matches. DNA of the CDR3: TGTGCCAGTAACCCTATCGGACTAGCGGGGGGATCAGGGGGACGCACAGATACGCAGTATTTT. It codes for CASNPIGLAGGSGGRTDTQYF. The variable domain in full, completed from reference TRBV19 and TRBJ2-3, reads DGGITQSPKYLFRKEGQNVTLSCEQNLNHDAMYWYRQDPGQGLRLIYYSQIVNDFQKGDIAEGYSVSREKKESFPLTVTSAQKNPTAFYLCASNPIGLAGGSGGRTDTQYFGPGTRLTVL.